This T cell receptor beta chain appears in the sequencing data of a study of CD8+CD57+ T cells in acquired aplastic anemia. Study in general: On average, sorted CD4+ and CD8+ cells gave 3 to 4 ug of DNA.

The use of genomic DNA as template underpinned the TCR beta VDJ and CDR3 profiling. TCRdb independently ran MiXCR on the reads; one entry per CDR3 protein. The data show about 470,000 distinct CDR3 sequences, under 40% seen once. Whole-study findings and limits: Patients and controls shared about 27 CD8+ CDR3 sequences. Between the patient and control groups, CD8+ Simpson's diversity did not differ significantly.

Germline V gene lookup returns CDR1 SNHLY and CDR2 FYNNEI. The V end lost 5 bases, the J end lost 0 bases, and 10 bases lay between the germline ends. The CDR3 extends over 14 amino acids. About this clonotype: The antigen remains undetermined.

Whoever was chosen for sequencing had shown CD8+CD57+ cell expansion by flow cytometry. The blood sampling took place in patients who had so far received no therapy. This chain connects TRBV2 to TRBJ1-2; D is uncertain. Sequencing input: sorted CD4+, CD8+, or CD8+CD57+ T cells (not recorded which) from PBMCs. The clonotype originates from a human donor with aplastic anemia. CDR3 in DNA: TGTGCCAGCAGTCCCGTTGGGGCTAACTATGGCTACACCTTC. Its protein product is CASSPVGANYGYTF.